Below are 31 T cell receptor beta chains sequenced from a single sample in a study of blood T cell repertoires in COVID-19. Here immunoSEQ multiplex PCR was the method, and the copy in TCRdb shows in-frame clones only, minus some. The table includes 95,000 to 120,000 clones, approximately 85% detected once. Source material: peripheral blood. These receptors originate from a woman between 55 and 75 years old with COVID-19, enrolled during active disease.

The rearrangement joins TRBV2 to TRBJ2-3, with D tentatively TRBD2 (6 bases). CDR3 length: 16 residues. CDR1 and CDR2 (germline): SNHLY, FYNNEI. V was clipped by 6 bases and J by 0 bases, with 16 bases between them. The CDR3 reads CASREGLDISTDTQYF. CDR3 coding DNA: TGTGCCAGCAGGGAGGGACTCGACATAAGCACAGATACGCAGTATTTT.

This sequence joins TRBV27 and TRBJ1-2; 9 bases line up with TRBD1. Germline V gives CDR1 MNHEY, CDR2 SMNVEV (reference sequence). CDR3 length: 14 amino acids. V dropped 5 bases and J dropped 4; count of bases not matched to a gene: 5. This CDR3 is CASSPTGGIYGYTF. CDR3 nucleotide sequence: TGTGCCAGCAGTCCCACAGGGGGCATCTATGGCTACACCTTC.

Of note for this clone: The sample holds other DNA sequences that translate to the same CDR3. The chain is built from TRBV19 and TRBJ1-5, with D perhaps matching TRBD1 (5 bases). Trimming took 5 bases from V and 4 from J, leaving 9 bases between them. The length of the CDR3 is 13 residues. Per the germline V gene, CDR1 is LNHDA and CDR2 is SQIVND (reference sequence). The CDR3 DNA is TGTGCCAGTAGTGGAGCAGGGAATCAGCCCCAGCATTTT. Protein product: CASSGAGNQPQHF. Full variable domain (remainder filled in from reference TRBV19 and TRBJ1-5): DGGITQSPKYLFRKEGQNVTLSCEQNLNHDAMYWYRQDPGQGLRLIYYSQIVNDFQKGDIAEGYSVSREKKESFPLTVTSAQKNPTAFYLCASSGAGNQPQHFGDGTRLSIL.

The chain joins TRBV3-1 (or the pseudogene TRBV3-2) to TRBJ1-2, with D perhaps matching TRBD1 (5 bases). This CDR3 comprises 14 residues. Per the germline V gene, CDR1 is LGHDT and CDR2 is YNNKEL (reference sequence). V was pared by 4 bases and J by 4 bases, with 13 bases between. The CDR3 loop is CASSPRGQGYGYTF. CDR3 DNA sequence: TGTGCCAGCAGCCCCCGTGGCCAGGGCTATGGCTACACCTTC.

This rearrangement joins TRBV6-4 to TRBJ1-2; TRBD1 matches 7 bases. Trimming took 4 bases from V and 2 from J; bases not matched to a gene: 10. CDR3 length: 16 residues. The germline gives CDR1 MRHNA, CDR2 SNTAGT. The CDR3 nucleotides read TGTGCCAGCAGTGCAGGGGGTGGACAACCGAACTATGGCTACACCTTC. It specifies CASSAGGGQPNYGYTF.

The chain carries TRBV6-5 and TRBJ1-5; 10 bases are shared with TRBD1. CDR3 length: 12 amino acids. The ends lost 8 bases at V and 5 bases at J; junction bases unmatched: 0. Germline V gene sequence: CDR1 MNHEY, CDR2 SVGAGI. Here the CDR3 DNA reads TGTGCCAGCGGACAGGGGGATCAGCCCCAGCATTTT. Its translation is CASGQGDQPQHF.

J is TRBJ1-1 and V is TRBV6-1, with no clear D. The CDR3 runs 14 residues. The V gene's germline CDR1 is MNHNS and CDR2 SASEGT. Between the trimmed V and J ends, which lost 2 bases and 0 bases, there was a span of 7 bases. Here the CDR3 DNA reads TGTGCCAGCAGTGAACTCACAGTGAACACTGAAGCTTTCTTT. It yields the protein CASSELTVNTEAFF.

The chain couples TRBV10-2 to TRBJ2-7, with 10 positions matching TRBD2. In germline, CDR1 is WSHSY, CDR2 SAAADI. Trimming removed 5 bases from V and 9 bases from J; junction bases left unmatched: 10. The CDR3 spans 14 residues. The CDR3 loop reads CASSSLAGDDWQYF. CDR3 bases: TGCGCCAGCAGTTCCCTAGCGGGGGACGACTGGCAGTACTTC.

This chain uses TRBV5-6 with TRBJ1-2, with D possibly matching TRBD1 (6 bases). This CDR3 contains 15 residues. Germline CDR1 SGHDT, CDR2 YYEEEE. Deletions cut 3 bases from V and 6 bases from J, with 18 bases between. The CDR3 here is CASSSPTRTAHGYTF. CDR3 bases: TGTGCCAGCAGCTCACCCACACGGACAGCGCATGGCTACACCTTC.

The genes are TRBV7-2 and TRBJ1-5; the match to TRBD1 covers 7 bases. CDR1 SGHTA and CDR2 FQGNSA come from the germline V gene. This CDR3 is built from 13 residues. V lost 5 bases and J lost 9; bases outside the gene matches: 7. CDR3 residues: CASSPDRLGPQHF. Here the CDR3 DNA reads TGTGCCAGCAGCCCGGACAGGCTTGGGCCCCAGCATTTT.

The chain links TRBV19 to TRBJ2-3; 7 bases align to TRBD2. V shed 1 base and J 6 bases; nucleotides not matched to a gene: 7. This CDR3 has 15 residues. Looked up from germline, CDR1 is LNHDA and CDR2 is SQIVND (reference sequence). DNA for the CDR3: TGTGCCAGTAGTATAGCGGGGGGAGGCCGTGATACGCAGTATTTT. Its protein product is CASSIAGGGRDTQYF.

The chain carries TRBV27 and TRBJ1-2; the match to TRBD1 covers 7 bases. V lost 5 bases and J lost 6; bases outside the gene matches: 6. The CDR3 length is 13 residues. Germline CDR1 MNHEY, CDR2 SMNVEV (reference sequence). The CDR3, as DNA: TGTGCCAGCAGTCAGCCAGGACAGGATGGCTACACCTTC. As protein: CASSQPGQDGYTF.

The CDR3 loop is CASGLASQGADTGELFF. The CDR3 DNA reads as TGTGCTAGTGGTTTGGCCTCACAGGGGGCTGACACCGGGGAGCTGTTTTTT. This chain links TRBV12-5 with TRBJ2-2, with TRBD1 identical over 9 bases. Trimming took 1 base from V and 3 from J; bases not matched to a gene: 6. The CDR3 contains 17 residues. CDR1 is LGHNT, CDR2 FRNRAP, per germline.

The chain has TRBV9 and TRBJ1-3; a possible D gene is TRBD1 (6 bases). The CDR3 spans 17 residues. V was trimmed by 0 bases and J by 0 bases, leaving 13 bases between them. From germline, CDR1 is SGDLS and CDR2 YYNGEE. The CDR3 loop is CASSVATGRHSGNTIYF. The CDR3 DNA is TGTGCCAGCAGCGTAGCTACAGGGAGACACTCTGGAAACACCATATATTTT.

The chain recombines TRBV7-9 with TRBJ2-6; D perhaps matches TRBD1 (6 bases). The V end was cut by 5 bases, the J end by 0 bases, with 17 bases between. The germline CDR1 and CDR2 sequences are SEHNR and FQNEAQ (reference sequence). The CDR3 runs 18 residues. The CDR3 is CASSVYRDPRSGANVLTF. The DNA for the CDR3 is TGTGCCAGCAGCGTTTACAGGGATCCCCGCTCTGGGGCCAACGTCCTGACTTTC.

V is TRBV6-4 and J is TRBJ2-3, with 12 bases fitting TRBD2. Per the germline V gene, CDR1 is MRHNA and CDR2 is SNTAGT. Trimming took 4 bases from V and 4 from J; bases not matched to a gene: 3. This CDR3 is built from 15 residues. In DNA form, the CDR3 reads TGTGCCAGCAGTGGGGCTAGCGGGGGGGCAGATACGCAGTATTTT. It yields the protein CASSGASGGADTQYF.

The rearrangement joins TRBV10-3 to TRBJ2-5, with 12 bases matching TRBD2. The CDR3 spans 15 residues. Germline values: CDR1 ENHRY, CDR2 SYGVKD. With V trimmed by 5 bases and J by 3 bases, 4 bases remained unmatched. The CDR3 DNA reads as TGTGCCATCAGTCGTCGACTAGCGGGGGAAGAGACCCAGTACTTC. Translation gives CAISRRLAGEETQYF.

The chain has TRBV2 and TRBJ1-3; 9 positions match TRBD1. The junction had 4 bases not matched to a gene; V was cut back by 6 bases and J by 7 bases. Germline V CDR1 and CDR2: SNHLY, FYNNEI. The CDR3 runs to 13 residues. This CDR3 is CASRGQGRNTIYF. The CDR3 coding sequence is TGTGCCAGCAGAGGACAGGGGCGGAACACCATATATTTT.

Written as DNA, the CDR3 is TGTGCCAGCAGCAAAGTTGCCGTAGAACGGAGTTTCGCTGAAGCTTTCTTT. It translates to CASSKVAVERSFAEAFF. This rearrangement joins TRBV21-1 to TRBJ1-1. TRBV21-1 is given as a pseudogene. The CDR3 totals 17 residues.

This clone was detected only once. The CDR3 nucleotides read TGTGCCACCAGCAGACCAGGCTCTAATGAAAAACTGTTTTTT. Amino acids: CATSRPGSNEKLFF. The chain joins TRBV15 to TRBJ1-4, with unresolved D. Germline assignment: CDR1 LNHNV and CDR2 YYDKDF (reference sequence). V was trimmed by 2 bases and J by 3 bases, leaving 7 bases between them. The CDR3 contains 14 residues. The full variable domain, rest sourced from reference TRBV15 and TRBJ1-4, is DAMVIQNPRYQVTQFGKPVTLSCSQTLNHNVMYWYQQKSSQAPKLLFHYYDKDFNNEADTPDNFQSRRPNTSFCFLDIRSPGLGDTAMYLCATSRPGSNEKLFFGSGTQLSVL.

This clone has just one count. The chain joins TRBV20-1 to TRBJ2-7, with D perhaps matching TRBD1 (6 bases). Looked up from germline, CDR1 is DFQATT and CDR2 is SNEGSKA (reference sequence). V shed 3 bases and J shed 3 bases, with 12 bases lying between them. CDR3 size: 13 residues. In DNA form, the CDR3 reads TGCAGTGCTAGTCGGATAGGGGGCTACGAGCAGTACTTC. Its translation: CSASRIGGYEQYF.

V gene TRBV27 combines with J gene TRBJ2-2, with 11 bases matching TRBD1. V lost 5 bases, J lost 7 bases, and 9 bases stayed unmatched. CDR1 is MNHEY and CDR2 is SMNVEV in the germline V gene (reference sequence). The CDR3 loop spans 16 amino acids. CDR3 in DNA: TGTGCCAGCAGTCCTCCGGGACAGGGGGAAGTCGGGGAGCTGTTTTTT. Its translation is CASSPPGQGEVGELFF.

The J gene is TRBJ1-2, the V gene TRBV1. TRBV1 is noted as a pseudogene. The length of the CDR3 is 17 residues. Written as DNA, the CDR3 is TGCACCAGTTGGCAGTCGAAATCTATCGGGTCTGACTATGGCTACACCTTC. It is translated as CTSWQSKSIGSDYGYTF.

This rearrangement joins TRBV13 to TRBJ1-1; 7 positions agree with TRBD1. Trimming at V came to 1 base and at J to 6 bases, leaving 5 bases not matched to a gene. CDR1 and CDR2 (germline): PRHDT, FYEKMQ (reference sequence). CDR3 length: 14 residues. CDR3 sequence (DNA): TGTGCCAGCAGCTTAGAACAGGGGATCGCTGAAGCTTTCTTT. As protein: CASSLEQGIAEAFF.

The rearrangement joins TRBV2 to TRBJ1-4, with D possibly matching TRBD1 (5 bases). V lost 0 bases and J 3 bases, leaving 8 bases between the germline ends. The CDR3 covers 15 residues. Germline V lookup: CDR1 SNHLY, CDR2 FYNNEI. This CDR3 reads CASSEARGANEKLFF. CDR3 coding DNA: TGTGCCAGCAGTGAAGCGCGGGGCGCTAATGAAAAACTGTTTTTT.

The chain has TRBV7-9 and TRBJ1-6, with 8 positions matching TRBD1. The V and J ends lost 7 bases and 8 bases, in that order; junction bases with no gene match: 7. CDR1 and CDR2 from the germline V gene are SEHNR and FQNEAQ (reference sequence). CDR3 length: 14 residues. DNA for the CDR3: TGTGCCAGCATCCCTACAGGGGGTGATTCACCCCTCCACTTT. Translation: CASIPTGGDSPLHF. The whole variable domain, filled in from reference TRBV7-9 and TRBJ1-6, reads DTGVSQNPRHKITKRGQNVTFRCDPISEHNRLYWYRQTLGQGPEFLTYFQNEAQLEKSRLLSDRFSAERPKGSFSTLEIQRTEQGDSAMYLCASIPTGGDSPLHFGNGTRLTVT.

CDR3 sequence reads: CASSFGSGGVDEQFF. The CDR3 DNA reads as TGCGCCAGCAGCTTTGGTAGCGGGGGAGTGGATGAGCAGTTCTTC. V gene TRBV5-1 combines with J gene TRBJ2-1, with 9 bases lining up with TRBD2. CDR3 size: 15 residues. Germline-derived CDR1 and CDR2 are SGHRS and YFSETQ. V gave up 2 bases and J gave up 8 bases; unmatched junction bases: 8.

This sequence joins TRBV5-4 and TRBJ1-1; D possibly corresponds to TRBD1 (6 bases). Germline-derived CDR1 and CDR2 are SGHNT and YYREEE (reference sequence). The CDR3 consists of 14 residues. Trimming shortened V by 5 bases and J by 5 bases, and 16 bases separated the two germline ends. In nucleotides, the CDR3 is TGTGCCAGCAGAGGGGGAATGTCGGGGACTGAAGCTTTCTTT. Protein product: CASRGGMSGTEAFF.

V is TRBV19 and J is TRBJ1-1; 8 bases line up with TRBD1. This CDR3 contains 14 residues. The V gene end was trimmed by 1 base and the J gene end by 4 bases; junction bases not matched to a gene: 2. Germline V gene data show CDR1 as LNHDA and CDR2 as SQIVND (reference sequence). In DNA, the CDR3 is TGTGCCAGTAGTATAGGCACAGGGGGCACTGAAGCTTTCTTT. It yields the protein CASSIGTGGTEAFF.

This clone was detected once. The chain links TRBV19 to TRBJ2-3, with 9 bases that match TRBD2. The germline CDR1 and CDR2 sequences are LNHDA and SQIVND (reference sequence). This CDR3 spans 18 amino acids. V shed 9 bases, J shed 3 bases, and the junction held 19 bases outside the gene matches. CDR3 amino acids: CASGRAGRGGRGTDTQYF. The DNA of the CDR3 is TGTGCCAGCGGAAGAGCAGGGCGGGGGGGCCGAGGGACAGATACGCAGTATTTT.

V and J are TRBV7-9 and TRBJ1-5, with 7 bases fitting TRBD1. The V gene end was trimmed by 1 base and the J gene end by 7 bases; junction bases not matched to a gene: 4. The germline CDR1 and CDR2 sequences are SEHNR and FQNEAQ (reference sequence). The length of the CDR3 is 14 residues. The CDR3: CASSLGQGEQPQHF. CDR3 nucleotide sequence: TGTGCCAGCAGCTTAGGACAGGGCGAGCAGCCCCAGCATTTT. Supplemented by reference TRBV7-9 and TRBJ1-5, the full variable domain reads DTGVSQNPRHKITKRGQNVTFRCDPISEHNRLYWYRQTLGQGPEFLTYFQNEAQLEKSRLLSDRFSAERPKGSFSTLEIQRTEQGDSAMYLCASSLGQGEQPQHFGDGTRLSIL.